This T cell receptor (beta chain) came from a study of cytomegalovirus exposure and HLA in healthy donors (dated by TCRdb to about 2017). The study in broad terms: In an earlier analysis of about 560 of the donors, approximately 300 Gb of sequence data and 120 million or so unique TCR beta sequences from 180 million or so T cells were reported. An early release covering 500 to 750 HLA-typed donors comprised about 300 gigabases of sequencing data and 65 million to 100 million unique TCR sequences. Of the roughly 400 genotyped donors, over 65% fell in the genetic ancestry cluster associated with self-reported Caucasian donors. The study aimed to test whether signatures of past pathogen exposure could be identified by cataloging public T cell receptors. Using immunosequencing, the study profiled T cell repertoires from 500 to 800 subjects and related those repertoires to cytomegalovirus serostatus. Besides the first cohort of roughly 640 subjects, a separate validation cohort made up of over 100 different subjects was used. The study combined high-throughput TCR immunosequencing, statistical association of individual TCRs with disease status, and machine learning to predict cytomegalovirus infection status. A later analysis re-analyzed previously published TCR beta repertoires from about 600 donors and added high-resolution HLA genotyping to study TCR occurrence patterns. In the later analysis, no new phenotypic data were used to find candidate immune exposures; instead, reliance was placed on TCR beta sequences and their occurrence across donors. To decide whether each TCR beta V gene segment behaved as functional or pseudogenic, an earlier analysis of some 600 of the donors relied on high-throughput TCR beta sequencing. Donor age, sex, ethnicity and CMV serostatus were compiled together with the repertoire data. A later genetic analysis took genome-wide SNP genotypes for about 55% of the roughly 670 donors and used that subset as a discovery cohort. Every repertoire in the discovery cohort had been generated on one and the same sequencing platform. Class I and class II HLA loci were covered by the typing at four-digit resolution. Typing coverage differed by locus: A, B, C, DRB1 and DQB1 were typed in about 629-630 donors, DQA1 in about 550, DPA1 in some 610, and DPB1 in 400 to 490. A few DR-DQ haplotypes were treated as single units for association and clustering because of strong linkage in the cohort. Across some 400 genotyped donors of the cohort, an average of about 240,000 unique TCR beta nucleotide sequences per donor were sequenced, and 15% to 20% of those sequences were non-productive. What the authors observed across the whole study: The authors suggested that the approach could potentially be generalized to other disease states and immunological phenotypes. Specific HLA alleles were associated with some 15,000 TCR beta sequences at a false discovery rate of 0.05 in a later analysis. Because HLA typing was unavailable for some donors at each locus, only the typed subset was used in association tests. Linkage disequilibrium might explain the correlated functional status among segregating V segments, but an unknown experimental factor could not be excluded. The classifier was reported to diagnose cytomegalovirus status with high specificity and sensitivity in both the original cohort and the validation cohort. Compared with the approximately 670-donor mean, donors in an Asian-associated ancestry cluster had fewer N-insertions in productive TCRs, according to a later genetic analysis. A cluster of highly shared sequence variants was judged likely to be a technical artifact of the sequencing pipeline. In a later analysis, several top co-occurrence clusters were reported to appear linked to parvovirus B19, influenza, CMV and Epstein-Barr virus. According to a later analysis, most CMV-associated TCR beta chains appeared to be HLA-restricted, and the HLA associations seemed to be driven largely by CMV exposure. According to a later analysis, TCR association rates differed among HLA loci, with DRB1 alleles showing the most associated TCRs and HLA-C alleles showing the fewest. When HLA alleles, especially DR and DQ, strongly co-occurred, attributing TCR associations to individual alleles was difficult. CMV serostatus was the only immune exposure information available for the cohort. An earlier analysis of around 500 of the donors showed that most TCR beta V segments appeared in productive rearrangements either about 87% or about 30% of the time, which broadly matched IMGT annotations. In this cohort, only TCR beta chains were sequenced, and detectable features were limited by the absence of alpha or paired-chain data. Some IMGT-functional V segments, including TRBV6-2 and TRBV6-3, could not be distinguished by the 87-base-pair reads and were therefore excluded. Compared with equally common non-associated chains, HLA-associated TCR beta chains in a later analysis were more clonally expanded and had lower generation probabilities. V-gene and J-gene trimming of TCR beta chains was associated with a missense DCLRE1C variant in a later genetic analysis, and the association was replicated in an independent cohort. Three of the identified cytomegalovirus-associated TCR beta chains were confirmed in vitro to be specific for cytomegalovirus antigens. While some public TCRs were present in many individuals, most TCR sequences turned up only very rarely across donors. A further reported finding was that TCR beta sequences accurately predicted the HLA-A and HLA-B alleles for most subjects in the first cohort. A total of 164 TCR beta chains were listed by the study as associated with cytomegalovirus. The earlier analysis of 587 of the donors excluded some 15 rarely observed V segments, including chromosome 9 orphons, because counts were too low. Presence/absence analyses assumed roughly uniform sequencing depth across donors, an assumption that may not hold.

The CDR3 has 13 amino acids, counting the end cysteine and phenylalanine. Here the CDR3 DNA is all that survives: 39 bases in frame from base 1. V is clipped by 1 base and J by 3 bases, and the sequence between their germline boundaries is 6 bases long. Taken from the germline V gene, the CDR1 and CDR2 loops are LGHNT and FRNRAP. Library construction relied on the immunoSEQ multiplex PCR assay. A mixture of 60 forward primers for TCR Vbeta segments and 13 reverse primers for TCR Jbeta segments was used in the multiplex PCR. Amplification of the CDR3 region of rearranged TCR beta genes was performed with a multiplex PCR assay on genomic DNA. The amplified TCR beta libraries were sequenced on the Illumina HiSeq System as 87-base-pair reads. The published analysis was carried out like this. A later analysis counted around 72 million unique TCR beta chains across the 650 to 800 repertoires, and some 11 million of these chains were shared by at least two donors. A nearest-neighbor algorithm error-corrected the raw reads and collapsed the reads into unique sequences, merging closely related sequences to remove PCR and sequencing errors. V, D and J gene segments were assigned by aligning CDR3 sequences to IMGT reference sequences. For a sequence to be retained, a match of at least six nucleotides was required to both a V gene segment and a J gene segment. Rearrangements were classified as productive when the CDR3 lacked stop codons and remained in frame with V and J, and all other rearrangements were classified as non-productive. CDR3 was defined by IMGT convention, running from the second conserved V-encoded cysteine to the conserved J-encoded phenylalanine. The earlier analysis of fewer than 750 of the donors excluded sequences that lacked an unambiguous match to a single V gene segment. An earlier analysis of just under 600 of the donors called V segments functional above 56.7% productive rearrangements and segregating when the between-donor standard deviation exceeded 5%. To diagnose cytomegalovirus status from the catalog of TCR beta chain sequences, a statistical classification framework was built. A later analysis assigned V and J genes by comparing TCR nucleotide sequences with IMGT/GENE-DB human TR gene sequences. The TCRdist pipeline was used in a later analysis to assign CDR3 sequences and most-parsimonious VDJ recombination scenarios. In a later analysis, each TCR beta chain was defined by its CDR3 amino acid sequence together with its V-gene family, and reads lacking a unique V-gene family were excluded. As a way to deal with suspected cross-contamination and a sequencing artifact, a later analysis dropped 450 to 600 nucleotide sequences that were highly shared and had low generation probability. For each public chain, a later analysis derived a clonal expansion index from normalized ranks of inferred template counts within each repertoire. Generation probabilities in a later analysis came from a VDJ recombination model fitted to out-of-frame rearrangements, and those results were checked against IGoR. In a later analysis, TCR-TCR, TCR-HLA and TCR-CMV co-occurrence was scored with hypergeometric tests, and a repertoire-size bias correction was applied to TCR pairs. A later analysis estimated false discovery rates by permuting HLA or CMV assignments 20 times. In a later analysis, co-occurring TCRs were grouped with DBSCAN, and TCRdist sequence similarity was added when clustering was performed within HLA-allele-positive subsets. Co-occurrence clustering excluded repertoires with fewer than 30,000 or more than 120,000 public chains, plus five with anomalous nucleotide sharing. Drawn from immuneACCESS, this table holds only the in-frame rearrangements with V and J called that TCRdb kept. Clones are partly lost; checked studies trace under half to an unresolved V gene and leave the rest unexplained. D and trimming were read from the DNA, whereas the V and J calls and clone size are those reported in that table. Counted in this sample were some 180,000 clones; roughly 84% of them appeared once. The top ten clones comprise about 0.23% of the sample.

The cohort consisted of approximately 690 healthy bone marrow donors. At the time of sampling, all cohort members were nominally healthy, though unrecorded immune exposures were likely present. The donor tested CMV seronegative and was one of the 352 seronegative cohort members. A peripheral blood sample was provided by each donor, and peripheral blood mononuclear cells were used for TCR beta sequencing. Genomic DNA extraction from the blood cell samples was performed with the Qiagen DNeasy Blood Extraction Kit. As concerns this clone: This receptor's antigen is unknown. No clone much larger than this one lies a single base away; base qualities are absent.

This TCR came from a girl under three years old in good health and CMV-seronegative. The V and J segments used are TRBV12-5 and TRBJ1-1; a tentative D call is TRBD1 (5 bases match). Sequences were obtained from PBMCs. The sequenced DNA is TGTGCTAGTGGTTTGGCCAGGGACACTGAAGCTTTCTTT. This codes for CASGLARDTEAFF.